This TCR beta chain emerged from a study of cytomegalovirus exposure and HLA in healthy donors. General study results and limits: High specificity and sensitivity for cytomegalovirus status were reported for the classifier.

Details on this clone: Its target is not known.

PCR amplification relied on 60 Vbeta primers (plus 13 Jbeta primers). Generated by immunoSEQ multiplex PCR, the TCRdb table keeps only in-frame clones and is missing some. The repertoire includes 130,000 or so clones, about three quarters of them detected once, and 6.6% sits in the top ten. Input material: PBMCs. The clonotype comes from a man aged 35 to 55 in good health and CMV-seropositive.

CDR3: CASSQLDRSSYEQYF. The CDR3 region has the DNA TGTGCCAGCAGCCAACTAGACAGGAGCTCCTACGAGCAGTACTTC. V is TRBV6-1 and J is TRBJ2-7, with D perhaps TRBD1 (6 bases). Trimming left V 6 bases short and J 0 bases short, with 15 bases between. CDR3 length equals 15 residues. Germline-derived CDR1 and CDR2 are MNHNS and SASEGT.